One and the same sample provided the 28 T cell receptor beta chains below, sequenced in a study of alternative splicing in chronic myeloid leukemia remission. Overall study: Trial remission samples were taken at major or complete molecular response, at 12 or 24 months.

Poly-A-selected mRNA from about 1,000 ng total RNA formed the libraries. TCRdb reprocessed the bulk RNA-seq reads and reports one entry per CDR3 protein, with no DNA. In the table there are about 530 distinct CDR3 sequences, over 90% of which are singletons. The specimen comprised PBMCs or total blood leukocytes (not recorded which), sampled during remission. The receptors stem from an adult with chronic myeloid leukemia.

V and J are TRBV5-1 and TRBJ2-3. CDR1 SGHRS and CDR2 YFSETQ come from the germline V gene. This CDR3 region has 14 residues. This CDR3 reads CASSPHHRTDTQYF.

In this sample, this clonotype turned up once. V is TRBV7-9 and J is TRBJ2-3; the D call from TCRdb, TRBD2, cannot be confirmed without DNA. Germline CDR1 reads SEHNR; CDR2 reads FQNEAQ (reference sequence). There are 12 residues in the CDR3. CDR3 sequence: CASSPPGQRGYF.

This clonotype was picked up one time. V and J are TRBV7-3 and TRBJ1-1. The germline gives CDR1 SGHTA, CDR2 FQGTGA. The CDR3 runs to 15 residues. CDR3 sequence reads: CASSPGSIGDTEAFF.

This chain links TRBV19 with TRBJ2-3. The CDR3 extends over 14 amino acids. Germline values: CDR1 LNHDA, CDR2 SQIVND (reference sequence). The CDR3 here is CASSISPVTDTQYF.

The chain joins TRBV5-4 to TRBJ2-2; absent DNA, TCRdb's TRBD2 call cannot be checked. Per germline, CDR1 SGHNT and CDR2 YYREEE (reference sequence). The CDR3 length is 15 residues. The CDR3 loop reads CASSLDSLNTGELFF.

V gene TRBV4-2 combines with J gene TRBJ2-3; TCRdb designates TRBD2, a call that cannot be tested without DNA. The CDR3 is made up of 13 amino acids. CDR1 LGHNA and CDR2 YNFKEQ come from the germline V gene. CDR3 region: CASSQEGGGAQYF.

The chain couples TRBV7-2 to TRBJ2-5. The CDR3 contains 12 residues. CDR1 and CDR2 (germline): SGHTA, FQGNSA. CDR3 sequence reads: CASSPTQETQYF.

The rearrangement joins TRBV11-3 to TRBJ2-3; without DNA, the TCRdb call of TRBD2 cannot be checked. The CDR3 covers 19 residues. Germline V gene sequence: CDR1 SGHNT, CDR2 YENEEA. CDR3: CASSLPILTGAALPDTQYF.

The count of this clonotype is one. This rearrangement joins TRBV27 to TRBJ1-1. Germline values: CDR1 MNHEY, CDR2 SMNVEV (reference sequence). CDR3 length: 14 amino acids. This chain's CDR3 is CASSSERTNTEAFF.

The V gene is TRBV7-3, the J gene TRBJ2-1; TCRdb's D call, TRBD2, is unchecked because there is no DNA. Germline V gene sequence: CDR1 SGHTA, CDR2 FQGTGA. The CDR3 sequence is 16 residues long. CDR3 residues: CASSLTSGGHYNEQFF.

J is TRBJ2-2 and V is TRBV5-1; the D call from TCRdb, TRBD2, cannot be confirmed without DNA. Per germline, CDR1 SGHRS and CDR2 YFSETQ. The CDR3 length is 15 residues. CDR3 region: CASSWADRPTGELFF.

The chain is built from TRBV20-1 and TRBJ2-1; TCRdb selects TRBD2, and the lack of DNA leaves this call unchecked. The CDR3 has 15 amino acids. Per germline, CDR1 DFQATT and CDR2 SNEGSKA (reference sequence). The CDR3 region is CSATQGASSYNEQFF.

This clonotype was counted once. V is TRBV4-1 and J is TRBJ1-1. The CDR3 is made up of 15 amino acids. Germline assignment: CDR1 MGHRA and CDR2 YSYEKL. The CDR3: CASSQEPQMNTEAFF.

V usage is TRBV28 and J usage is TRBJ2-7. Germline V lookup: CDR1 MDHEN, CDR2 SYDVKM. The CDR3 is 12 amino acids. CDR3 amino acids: CASSVQWLEQYF.

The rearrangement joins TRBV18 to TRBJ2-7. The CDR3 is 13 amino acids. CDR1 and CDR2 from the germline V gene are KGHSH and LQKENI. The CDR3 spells CASSPESSYEQYF.

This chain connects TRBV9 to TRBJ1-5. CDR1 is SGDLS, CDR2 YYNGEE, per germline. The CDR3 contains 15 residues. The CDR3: CASSVGGLRNQPQHF.

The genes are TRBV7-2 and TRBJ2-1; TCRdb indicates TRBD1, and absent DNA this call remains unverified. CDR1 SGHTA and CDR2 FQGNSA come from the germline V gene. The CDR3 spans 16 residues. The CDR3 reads CASSSAGTGGSNEQFF.

CDR3 region: CASSLREDRAIGNQPQHF. This sequence joins TRBV7-8 and TRBJ1-5; the TCRdb D gene call, TRBD1, has no DNA to confirm it. Germline values: CDR1 SGHVS, CDR2 FQNEAQ. This CDR3 has 18 amino acids.

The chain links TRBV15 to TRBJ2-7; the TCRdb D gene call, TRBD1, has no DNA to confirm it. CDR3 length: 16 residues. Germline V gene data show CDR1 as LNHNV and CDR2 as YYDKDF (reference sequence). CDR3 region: CATSRDSGTGGYEQYF.

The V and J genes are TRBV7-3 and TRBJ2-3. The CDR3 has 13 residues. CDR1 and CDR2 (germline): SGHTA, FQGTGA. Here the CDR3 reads CASSSIVGDTQYF.

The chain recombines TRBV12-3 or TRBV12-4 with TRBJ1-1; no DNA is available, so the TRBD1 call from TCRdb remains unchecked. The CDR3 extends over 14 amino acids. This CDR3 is CASRTGVENTEAFF.

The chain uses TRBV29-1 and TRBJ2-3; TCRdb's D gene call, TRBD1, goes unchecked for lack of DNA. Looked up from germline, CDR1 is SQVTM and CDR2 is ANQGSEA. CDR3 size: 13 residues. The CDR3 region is CSASGQGWDTQYF.

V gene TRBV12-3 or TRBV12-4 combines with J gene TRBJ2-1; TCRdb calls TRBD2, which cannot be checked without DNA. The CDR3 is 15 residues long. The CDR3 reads CASSLYGGGAGEQFF.

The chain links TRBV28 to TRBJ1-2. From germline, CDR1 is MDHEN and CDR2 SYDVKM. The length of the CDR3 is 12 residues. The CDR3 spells CASTRTVRGYTF.

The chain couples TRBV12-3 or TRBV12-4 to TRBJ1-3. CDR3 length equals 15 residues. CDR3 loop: CASSLALYSGNTIYF.

The CDR3 loop reads CASSPDSNYGYTF. V and J are TRBV7-8 and TRBJ1-2. Germline CDR1 SGHVS, CDR2 FQNEAQ. The CDR3 is 13 residues long.

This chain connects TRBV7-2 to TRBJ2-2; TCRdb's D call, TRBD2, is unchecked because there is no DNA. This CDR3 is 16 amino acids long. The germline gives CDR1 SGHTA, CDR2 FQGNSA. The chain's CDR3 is CASSLALNSATGELFF.

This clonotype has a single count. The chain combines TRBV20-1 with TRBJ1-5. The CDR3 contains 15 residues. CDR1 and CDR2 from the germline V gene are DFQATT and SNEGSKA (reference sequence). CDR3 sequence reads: CSASFTLVSNQPQHF.